This passage covers 10 T cell receptor beta chains from one sample sequenced in a study of T cell clonality in common variable immunodeficiency. Study-wide results and limits: Reportedly, TCR beta sequences from common variable immunodeficiency showed fewer deletions and N-nucleotide insertions.

Profiled with immunoSEQ multiplex PCR; TCRdb holds only in-frame clones, not every one. The sample has about 42,000 clones, none seen only once; the top ten hold around 6%. No antigen has been assigned to these receptors. The specimen was peripheral blood mononuclear cells. The receptors were gathered from a human donor with common variable immunodeficiency.

This clone has a handful of counts. The read ends 3 residues early relative to the CDR3; the germline J gene fills the gap. The rearrangement uses TRBV7-2 and TRBJ2-7; D may be TRBD2 (6 bases). Trimming took off 7 bases at V and 0 bases at J, with 13 bases between the two ends. Germline CDR1 and CDR2: SGHTA and FQGNSA. The CDR3 runs 14 residues. The CDR3 reads CASTWGVNSYEQYF. The CDR3 DNA, read in part, is TGTGCCAGCACTTGGGGGGTAAACTCCTACGAG.

In this sample, this clone turned up many times. The observed sequence ends 3 residues before the CDR3 terminus, with the missing tail filled in from the germline J gene. The chain combines TRBV20-1 with TRBJ1-2; D might be TRBD1 (5 bases). Germline values: CDR1 DFQATT, CDR2 SNEGSKA (reference sequence). The CDR3 is made up of 13 amino acids. Trimming left V 5 bases short and J 2 bases short, with 12 bases between. Here the CDR3 reads CSAGARANYGYTF. The DNA read from the CDR3 is TGCAGTGCTGGGGCCAGGGCGAACTATGGC.

This clone was seen a handful of times. The read stops 3 residues short of the end of the CDR3; the missing end is completed from the germline J gene. V usage is TRBV20-1 and J usage is TRBJ2-1; D gene uncertain. The CDR3 totals 19 residues. The V end lost 3 bases, the J end lost 8 bases, and 32 bases lay between the germline ends. Germline CDR1 and CDR2: DFQATT and SNEGSKA (reference sequence). The CDR3 spells CSASYAVPPGRLSTDEQFF. The sequenced CDR3 bases are TGCAGTGCTAGTTACGCGGTACCTCCGGGTCGGCTTAGCACCGATGAG.

This clone was seen more than once but under ten times. The sequenced fragment ends 3 residues before the CDR3 boundary, so the rest is inferred from the germline J gene. The V gene is TRBV20-1, the J gene TRBJ2-7; the match to TRBD1 covers 7 bases. After removal of 6 bases from V and 0 bases from J, the junction contained 5 bases not matched to a gene. Per germline, CDR1 DFQATT and CDR2 SNEGSKA (reference sequence). The CDR3 loop spans 13 amino acids. The CDR3 DNA, read in part, is TGCAGTGCGCTGGGACAGAGCTCCTACGAG. Translation gives CSALGQSSYE. The entire CDR3 protein is CSALGQSSYEQYF.

This clone showed up just a few times. CDR3: CASSLSDTQYF. The sequenced part of the CDR3 DNA is TGTGCCAGCAGCCTATCAGATACG. The J gene is TRBJ2-3, the V gene TRBV7-2, with D unclear. The read ends 3 residues shy of where the CDR3 ends; the end is completed using the germline J gene. V was shortened by 5 bases and J by 4 bases, with 4 bases between the two germline ends. The CDR3 spans 11 residues. The germline V gene has CDR1 SGHTA and CDR2 FQGNSA.

This clone was picked up many times. The CDR3 end falls 3 residues outside the read, so it is completed with the germline J gene. The chain joins TRBV19 to TRBJ1-6; no reliable D call. From germline, CDR1 is LNHDA and CDR2 SQIVND (reference sequence). Deletions cut 5 bases from V and 5 bases from J, with 10 bases between. This CDR3 has 14 residues. The sequenced part of the CDR3 DNA is TGTGCCAGTAGTTCTTTCCAGGATAATTCACCC. It yields the protein CASSSFQDNSP. The CDR3 reads in full as CASSSFQDNSPLHF. The entire variable domain, with the rest obtained from reference TRBV19 and TRBJ1-6, is as follows: DGGITQSPKYLFRKEGQNVTLSCEQNLNHDAMYWYRQDPGQGLRLIYYSQIVNDFQKGDIAEGYSVSREKKESFPLTVTSAQKNPTAFYLCASSSFQDNSPLHFGNGTRLTVT.

This clone was recorded a few times. The observed sequence ends 3 residues before the CDR3 terminus, with the missing tail filled in from the germline J gene. The chain uses TRBV18 and TRBJ2-7; D possibly corresponds to TRBD2 (7 bases). V was pared by 2 bases and J by 0 bases, with 14 bases between. Germline V lookup: CDR1 KGHSH, CDR2 LQKENI. CDR3 length: 16 amino acids. Incomplete CDR3 DNA: TGTGCCAGCTCACCATCCGGGAGGACAGCCTCCTACGAG. Translated, it gives CASSPSGRTASYE. The complete CDR3 reads CASSPSGRTASYEQYF.

This clone showed up just a few times. The read stops 3 residues short of the end of the CDR3; the missing end is completed from the germline J gene. The J gene is TRBJ2-3, the V gene TRBV19; D perhaps matches TRBD2 (6 bases). The CDR3 length is 16 residues. Looked up from germline, CDR1 is LNHDA and CDR2 is SQIVND (reference sequence). With 1 base removed from V and 0 bases from J, the gap between germline ends came to 11 bases. CDR3 loop: CASSIAGGISTDTQYF. The CDR3 DNA, read in part, is TGTGCCAGTAGTATAGCTGGCGGGATTAGCACAGATACG. Combining the CDR3 with reference TRBV19 and TRBJ2-3 gives the whole variable domain DGGITQSPKYLFRKEGQNVTLSCEQNLNHDAMYWYRQDPGQGLRLIYYSQIVNDFQKGDIAEGYSVSREKKESFPLTVTSAQKNPTAFYLCASSIAGGISTDTQYFGPGTRLTVL.

Details on this clone: The read ends 3 residues shy of where the CDR3 ends; the end is completed using the germline J gene. This chain links TRBV7-2 with TRBJ2-2, with D tentatively TRBD2 (5 bases). Looked up from germline, CDR1 is SGHTA and CDR2 is FQGNSA. The CDR3 loop spans 16 amino acids. V lost 0 bases to trimming and J lost 3 bases, with 11 bases between them. CDR3 loop: CASSLARIGDTGELFF. The CDR3 bases that were read are TGTGCCAGCAGCTTAGCGAGGATCGGGGACACCGGGGAG.

This clone was seen a few times. Read coverage stops 3 residues before the CDR3 terminus; the germline J gene supplies the remainder. The chain has TRBV19 and TRBJ1-5; D ambiguous. V was clipped by 6 bases and J by 8 bases, with 11 bases between them. CDR3 length equals 12 residues. CDR1 LNHDA and CDR2 SQIVND come from the germline V gene (reference sequence). Here the CDR3 reads CASSSMLEPQHF. The covered CDR3 bases are TGTGCCAGTAGCTCTATGCTGGAGCCC.